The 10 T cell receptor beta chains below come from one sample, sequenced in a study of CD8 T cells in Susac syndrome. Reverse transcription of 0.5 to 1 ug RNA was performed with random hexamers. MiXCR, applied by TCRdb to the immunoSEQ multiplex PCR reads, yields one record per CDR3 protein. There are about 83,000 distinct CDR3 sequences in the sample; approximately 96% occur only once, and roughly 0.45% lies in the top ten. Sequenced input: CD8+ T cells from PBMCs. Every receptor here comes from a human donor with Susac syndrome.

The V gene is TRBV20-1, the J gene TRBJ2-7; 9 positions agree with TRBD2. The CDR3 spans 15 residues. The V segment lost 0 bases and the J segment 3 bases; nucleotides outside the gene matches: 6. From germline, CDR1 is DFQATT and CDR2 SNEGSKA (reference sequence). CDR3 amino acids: CSARDLAGLNYEQYF. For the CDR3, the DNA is TGCAGTGCTAGAGATCTAGCGGGATTGAACTACGAGCAGTACTTC.

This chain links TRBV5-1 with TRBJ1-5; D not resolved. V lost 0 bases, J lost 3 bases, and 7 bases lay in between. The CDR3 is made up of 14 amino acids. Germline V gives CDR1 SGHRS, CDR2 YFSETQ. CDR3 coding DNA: TGCGCCAGCAGCTTGGAGGGCCTCAATCAGCCCCAGCATTTT. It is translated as CASSLEGLNQPQHF.

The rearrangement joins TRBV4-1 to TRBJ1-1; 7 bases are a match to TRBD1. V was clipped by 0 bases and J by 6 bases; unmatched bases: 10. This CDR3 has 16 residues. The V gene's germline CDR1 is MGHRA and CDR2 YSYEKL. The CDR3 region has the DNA TGCGCCAGCAGCCAAGAGGCCGCGACAGGGCTCGCTGAAGCTTTCTTT. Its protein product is CASSQEAATGLAEAFF.

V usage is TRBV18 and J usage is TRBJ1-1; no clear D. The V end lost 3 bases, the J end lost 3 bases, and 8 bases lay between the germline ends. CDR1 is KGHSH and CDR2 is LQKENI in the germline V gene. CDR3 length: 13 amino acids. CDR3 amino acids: CASSPRRDTEAFF. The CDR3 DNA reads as TGTGCCAGCTCACCGCGTCGGGACACTGAAGCTTTCTTT. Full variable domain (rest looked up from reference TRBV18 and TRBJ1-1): NAGVMQNPRHLVRRRGQEARLRCSPMKGHSHVYWYRQLPEEGLKFMVYLQKENIIDESGMPKERFSAEFPKEGPSILRIQQVVRGDSAAYFCASSPRRDTEAFFGQGTRLTVV.

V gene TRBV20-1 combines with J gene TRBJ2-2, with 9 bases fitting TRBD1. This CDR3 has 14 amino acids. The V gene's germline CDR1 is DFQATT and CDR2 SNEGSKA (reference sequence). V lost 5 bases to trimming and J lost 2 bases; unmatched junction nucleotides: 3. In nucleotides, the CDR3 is TGCAGTGCTCCGGACAGGGGAAACACCGGGGAGCTGTTTTTT. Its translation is CSAPDRGNTGELFF.

CDR3 protein: CASSPGGTQYF. The DNA for the CDR3 is TGTGCCAGCTCTCCGGGTGGGACCCAGTACTTC. The V and J genes are TRBV2 and TRBJ2-5; D is ambiguous. Trimming removed 8 bases from V and 7 bases from J, with 11 bases in between. This CDR3 is 11 amino acids long. Germline V lookup: CDR1 SNHLY, CDR2 FYNNEI.

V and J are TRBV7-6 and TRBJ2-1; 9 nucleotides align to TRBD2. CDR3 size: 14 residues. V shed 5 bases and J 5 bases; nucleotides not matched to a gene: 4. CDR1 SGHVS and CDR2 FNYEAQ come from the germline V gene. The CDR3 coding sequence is TGTGCCAGCAGCGAAGCGGGGGGTGACAATGAGCAGTTCTTC. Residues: CASSEAGGDNEQFF.

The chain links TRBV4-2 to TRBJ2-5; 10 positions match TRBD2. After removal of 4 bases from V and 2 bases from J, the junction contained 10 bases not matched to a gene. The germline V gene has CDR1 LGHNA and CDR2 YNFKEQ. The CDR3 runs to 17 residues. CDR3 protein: CASSPLMGLAIQETQYF. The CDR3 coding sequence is TGTGCCAGCAGCCCTTTGATGGGACTAGCGATTCAAGAGACCCAGTACTTC.

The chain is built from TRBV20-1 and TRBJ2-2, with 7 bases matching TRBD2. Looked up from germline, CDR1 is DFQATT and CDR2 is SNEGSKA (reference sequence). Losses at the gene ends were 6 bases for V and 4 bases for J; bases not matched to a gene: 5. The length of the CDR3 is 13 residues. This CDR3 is CSALADFTGELFF. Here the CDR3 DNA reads TGCAGTGCCCTAGCGGACTTCACCGGGGAGCTGTTTTTT.

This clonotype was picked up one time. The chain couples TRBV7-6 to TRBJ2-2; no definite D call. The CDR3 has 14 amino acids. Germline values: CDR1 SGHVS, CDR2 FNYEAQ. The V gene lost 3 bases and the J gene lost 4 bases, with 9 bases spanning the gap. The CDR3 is CASSFRGATGELFF. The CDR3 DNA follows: TGTGCCAGCAGCTTTAGAGGAGCCACCGGGGAGCTGTTTTTT.